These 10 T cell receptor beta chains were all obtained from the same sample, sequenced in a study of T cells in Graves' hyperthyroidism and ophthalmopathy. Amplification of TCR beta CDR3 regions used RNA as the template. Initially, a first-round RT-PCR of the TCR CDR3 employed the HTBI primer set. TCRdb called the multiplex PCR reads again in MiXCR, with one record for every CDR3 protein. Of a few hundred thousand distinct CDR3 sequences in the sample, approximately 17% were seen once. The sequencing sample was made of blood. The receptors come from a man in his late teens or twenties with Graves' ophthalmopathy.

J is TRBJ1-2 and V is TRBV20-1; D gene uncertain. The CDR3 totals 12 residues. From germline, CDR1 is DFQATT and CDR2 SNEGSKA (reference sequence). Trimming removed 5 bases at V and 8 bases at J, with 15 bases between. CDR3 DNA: TGCAGTGCTCACGGGTCGGCTGGGGGCTACACCTTC. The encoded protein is CSAHGSAGGYTF.

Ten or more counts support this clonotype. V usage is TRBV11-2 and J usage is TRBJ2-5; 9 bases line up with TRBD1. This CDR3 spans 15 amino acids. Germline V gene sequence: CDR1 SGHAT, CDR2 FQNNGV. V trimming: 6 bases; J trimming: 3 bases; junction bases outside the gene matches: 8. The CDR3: CASRRPGTGKETQYF. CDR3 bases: TGTGCCAGCAGGCGGCCCGGGACAGGGAAAGAGACCCAGTACTTC.

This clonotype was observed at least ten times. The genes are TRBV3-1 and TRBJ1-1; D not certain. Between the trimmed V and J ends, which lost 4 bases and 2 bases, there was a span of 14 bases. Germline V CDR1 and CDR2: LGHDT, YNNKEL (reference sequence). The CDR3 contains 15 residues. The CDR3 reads CASSLGQLRNTEAFF. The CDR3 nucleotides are TGTGCCAGCAGCCTAGGGCAGCTAAGAAACACTGAAGCTTTCTTT.

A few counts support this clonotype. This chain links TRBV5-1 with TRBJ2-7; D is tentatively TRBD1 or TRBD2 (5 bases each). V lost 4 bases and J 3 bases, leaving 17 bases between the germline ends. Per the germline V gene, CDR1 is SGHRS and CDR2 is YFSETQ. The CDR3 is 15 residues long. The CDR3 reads CASSPEAGPNYEQYF. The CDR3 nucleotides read TGCGCCAGCAGCCCGGAGGCAGGGCCTAACTACGAGCAGTACTTC. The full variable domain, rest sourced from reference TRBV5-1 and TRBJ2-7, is KAGVTQTPRYLIKTRGQQVTLSCSPISGHRSVSWYQQTPGQGLQFLFEYFSETQRNKGNFPGRFSGRQFSNSRSEMNVSTLELGDSALYLCASSPEAGPNYEQYFGPGTRLTVT.

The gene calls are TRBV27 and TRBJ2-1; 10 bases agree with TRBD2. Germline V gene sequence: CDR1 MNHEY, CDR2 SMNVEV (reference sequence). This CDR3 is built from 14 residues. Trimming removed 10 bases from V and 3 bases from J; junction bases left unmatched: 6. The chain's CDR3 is CATGLAEHYNEQFF. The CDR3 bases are TGTGCCACCGGACTAGCGGAGCACTACAATGAGCAGTTCTTC.

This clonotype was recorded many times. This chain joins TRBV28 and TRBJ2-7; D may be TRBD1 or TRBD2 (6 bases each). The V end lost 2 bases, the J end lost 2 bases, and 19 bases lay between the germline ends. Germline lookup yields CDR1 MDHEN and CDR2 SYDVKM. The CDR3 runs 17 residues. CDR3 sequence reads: CASSLIRGMRGAYEQYF. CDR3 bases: TGTGCCAGCAGTTTAATTCGCGGAATGAGGGGGGCCTACGAGCAGTACTTC.

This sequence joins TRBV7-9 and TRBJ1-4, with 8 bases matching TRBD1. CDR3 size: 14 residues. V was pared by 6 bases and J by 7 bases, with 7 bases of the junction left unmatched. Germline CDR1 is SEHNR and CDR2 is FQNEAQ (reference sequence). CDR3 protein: CASRGDRLFEKLFF. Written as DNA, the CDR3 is TGTGCCAGCAGGGGGGACAGGTTGTTTGAAAAACTGTTTTTT.

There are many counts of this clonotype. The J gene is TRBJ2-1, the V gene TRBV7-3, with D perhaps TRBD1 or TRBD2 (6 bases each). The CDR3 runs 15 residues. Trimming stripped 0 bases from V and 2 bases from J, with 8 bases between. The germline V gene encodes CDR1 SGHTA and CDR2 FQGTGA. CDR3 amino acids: CASSLTRGAYNEQFF. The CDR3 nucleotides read TGTGCCAGCAGCTTAACGAGGGGGGCCTACAATGAGCAGTTCTTC.

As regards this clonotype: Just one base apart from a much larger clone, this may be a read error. CDR3 loop: CASSLGAGGDGYTF. The CDR3 DNA reads TGTGCCAGCAGCCTGGGGGCAGGGGGCGATGGCTACACCTTC. The chain links TRBV3-1 to TRBJ1-2; 8 bases are a match to TRBD1. V trimming: 4 bases; J trimming: 6 bases; junction bases outside the gene matches: 7. This CDR3 has 14 amino acids. Germline assignment: CDR1 LGHDT and CDR2 YNNKEL (reference sequence).

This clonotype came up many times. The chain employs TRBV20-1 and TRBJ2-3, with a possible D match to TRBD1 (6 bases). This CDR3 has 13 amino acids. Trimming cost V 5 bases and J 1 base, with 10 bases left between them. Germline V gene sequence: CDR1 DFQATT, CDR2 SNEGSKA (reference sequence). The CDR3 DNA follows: TGCAGTGCTTTCCGGACAGGCACAGATACGCAGTATTTT. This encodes CSAFRTGTDTQYF.